This T cell receptor (beta chain) originates from a study of T-cell reconstitution after alpha-beta-depleted transplantation in children. Overall study findings and caveats: The main origin of T-cell counts and diversity one year after transplant was newly produced T cells. The study traced high day-60 TCRbeta diversity in some patients to surviving recipient T cells and thymic progenitors. It was reported that alpha-beta T cells came from several hundred expanded graft clones (about two months after transplant).

CDR3 length: 15 amino acids. The junction had 15 bases not matched to a gene; V was cut back by 7 bases and J by 9 bases. CDR1 MNHEY and CDR2 SVGEGT come from the germline V gene. Preparing the TCRbeta library involved the use of unique molecular identifiers. Each CDR3 protein gets one entry after TCRdb re-called the PCR reads with MiXCR. This table has roughly 76,000 distinct CDR3 sequences, 11% appearing once. On this clonotype: Its antigen is still unknown.

Sequenced material: PBMCs, taken before TCRalphabeta/CD19-depleted stem cell transplant. The rearrangement links TRBV6-2 or TRBV6-3 to TRBJ2-1; 7 bases are a match to TRBD1. This TCR was recovered from a boy aged 5-17 years with acute myeloid leukemia, due to receive a stem cell transplant. DNA for the CDR3: TGTGCCAGCACCGATGACAGGGCCCCGGGGAGTGAGCAGTTCTTC. Amino acids: CASTDDRAPGSEQFF.